These 6 T cell receptor beta chains share one sample of origin, sequenced in a study of tumor-infiltrating lymphocytes in primary liver carcinoma. From around 500 ng of total RNA, TCR beta-specific cDNA was reverse-transcribed using a constant-region primer. Amplification in three nested multiplex PCR rounds with slightly modified ARM-PCR gave rise to TCR beta libraries. Both of the initial two PCR rounds ran for 10 cycles and employed TRBV1-TRBV30 forward primers alongside a C-beta reverse primer. TCRdb recomputed calls from the multiplex PCR reads with MiXCR, one row per CDR3 protein. The sample lists about 22,000 distinct CDR3 sequences; around 82% were seen once. Between roughly 17 and 33 mg of unsorted bulk tissue served as the source from which RNA and DNA were co-extracted. Sequenced material: liver tumor tissue from sampling region 2. The subset was: tumor region T2, inferior pole. These TCRs come from a woman younger than 45 with primary liver carcinoma and hepatitis B virus infection.

Comment on this clonotype: Likely a read error: the CDR3 ends without its conserved phenylalanine or tryptophan. The limits of the CDR3 on the DNA are not certain, so only TCRdb's listed CDR3 is given. The chain joins TRBV6-5 to TRBJ2-7. CDR1 and CDR2 from the germline V gene are MNHEY and SVGAGI. The CDR3 comprises 15 residues, both ends counted. CDR3 loop: CVNSYKDSSSYDQHI.

There are many counts of this clonotype. The rearrangement links TRBV7-9 to TRBJ1-2; D not certain. V lost 0 bases, J lost 6 bases, and 17 bases lay in between. Per germline, CDR1 SEHNR and CDR2 FQNEAQ (reference sequence). The CDR3 consists of 16 residues. The CDR3 sequence: CASSLASRGQTNGYTF. In DNA form, the CDR3 reads TGTGCCAGCAGCTTAGCGTCCCGAGGCCAGACGAATGGCTACACCTTC.

As regards this clonotype: Germline is not matched at one junction end, which may reflect a read error. This chain links TRBV28 with TRBJ1-2, with a possible D match to TRBD1 (6 bases). The CDR3 consists of 15 residues. Looked up from germline, CDR1 is MDHEN and CDR2 is SYDVKM. The CDR3 sequence: CVSIQGQWANYGYNF. For the CDR3, the DNA is TGTGTCAGCATCCAAGGACAGTGGGCTAACTATGGCTACAACTTC.

As concerns this clonotype: Germline and junction disagree at one end, which may indicate a read error. V usage is TRBV6-5 and J usage is TRBJ2-2; D might be TRBD1 or TRBD2, each matching 5 bases. Germline V gives CDR1 MNHEY, CDR2 SVGAGI. This CDR3 has 13 residues. The CDR3 bases are TGTGTCAGCAGGCAGGGACGGACCAGGGAGCTGCTTTTT. This codes for CVSRQGRTRELLF.

As for this clonotype: An end of the junction does not agree with germline; a read error may underlie this. The V gene is TRBV10-3, the J gene TRBJ2-3, with TRBD2 identical over 7 bases. CDR1 is ENHRY, CDR2 SYGVKD, per germline. CDR3 length: 16 amino acids. The CDR3 here is CAINGISGVNTDTQYF. The CDR3 DNA follows: TGTGCCATCAATGGCATCAGCGGGGTTAACACAGATACGCAATATTTT.

The V gene is TRBV13, the J gene TRBJ1-1, with D tentatively TRBD1 (5 bases). V was trimmed by 0 bases and J by 4 bases, leaving 18 bases between them. Germline CDR1 reads PRHDT; CDR2 reads FYEKMQ (reference sequence). CDR3 length equals 17 residues. The CDR3 DNA is TGTGCCAGCAGCTTAGGAGGCTTTACTATTGGGGGCACTGAAGCTTTCTTT. Protein product: CASSLGGFTIGGTEAFF.